This is a list of T cell receptor beta chains from one sample in a study of memory CD4+ T cells and cytomegalovirus serostatus. Only in-frame clones appear in the TCRdb table, and some are missing; sequencing was by immunoSEQ multiplex PCR. Of roughly 60,000 clones in the sample, around 77% were seen once. The sample consisted of memory CD4+ T cells from blood. The receptor set was obtained from an adult in good health and CMV-seronegative. CDR3s include the opening cysteine and the closing phenylalanine or tryptophan. Not all rows give a size; the values are once, few, many and, for expanded clones, a class.

CAWSVRRGTEAFF,TRBJ1-1,TRBV30,-
CASSDKRTGDDNEQFF,TRBJ2-1,TRBV5-4,-
CASSPDGEGEQFF,TRBJ2-1,TRBV5-1,few
CAGGLGREGQFF,TRBJ2-1,TRBV28,-
CASSLGRANEQYF,TRBJ2-7,TRBV7-7,few
CASSADSYQETQYF,TRBJ2-5,TRBV5-4,-
CASRSNRDRKAFF,TRBJ1-1,TRBV28,-
CASSFGLAGGGTDTQYF,TRBJ2-3,TRBV9,-
CSVGDRGLLEAFF,TRBJ1-1,TRBV29-1,-
CASRANEAEAFF,TRBJ1-1,TRBV19,-
CASNFDNTEAFF,TRBJ1-1,TRBV2,once
CASTGGQNYGYTF,TRBJ1-2,TRBV7-9,-
CASSQVGTGHEQYF,TRBJ2-7,TRBV4-3,-
CASSYTGQGNEKLFF,TRBJ1-4,TRBV6-6,-
CASSFRTGGLYEQYF,TRBJ2-7,TRBV5-1,-
CASSPTAANYGYTF,TRBJ1-2,TRBV7-9,-
CASSLEVGNYGYTF,TRBJ1-2,TRBV5-1,-
CSVENGGEQFF,TRBJ2-1,TRBV29-1,few
CASSFVSTNYGYTF,TRBJ1-2,TRBV28,few
CASGAGSNYGYTF,TRBJ1-2,TRBV7-2,-
CASTPGTVGSGYTF,TRBJ1-2,TRBV6-1,-
CASSPPVTYEQYF,TRBJ2-7,TRBV18,-
CAWSQGGSGYGYTF,TRBJ1-2,TRBV30,few
CASSPSGYEQYF,TRBJ2-7,TRBV11-2,-
CASSSPRGEQYF,TRBJ2-7,TRBV28,-
CASRGPVDIRYEQYF,TRBJ2-7,TRBV6-6,-
CAWSVGWGDSGNTIYF,TRBJ1-3,TRBV30,-
CASSELRGGAMDGYTF,TRBJ1-2,TRBV25-1,-
CASSRTGSGAFF,TRBJ1-1,TRBV25-1,-
CASGPDRLGLVEAFF,TRBJ1-1,TRBV7-7,few
CASTPRGLGYGYTF,TRBJ1-2,TRBV6-5,few
CASSQTRLAGVSYEQYF,TRBJ2-7,TRBV14,-
CASSLTSGSTDTQYF,TRBJ2-3,TRBV7-9,-
CASSDGGEQFF,TRBJ2-1,TRBV2,-
CASSLWRTTTNEKLFF,TRBJ1-4,TRBV7-9,few
CASSRDSYTEAFF,TRBJ1-1,TRBV11-2,-
CASSLAGGAGELFF,TRBJ2-2,TRBV7-7,-
CASSPDAANSPLHF,TRBJ1-6,TRBV5-8,-
CASTLAGSMGTDTQYF,TRBJ2-3,TRBV7-9,-
CASSSGLAGTQETQYF,TRBJ2-5,TRBV7-9,-
CASSPGGLETQYF,TRBJ2-5,TRBV7-3,-
CASSPGDRPTEAFF,TRBJ1-1,TRBV19,-
CASSFQAPANTGELFF,TRBJ2-2,TRBV7-6,-
CASSDRLEQFF,TRBJ2-1,TRBV25-1,-
CASRSGSGNEQFF,TRBJ2-1,TRBV5-1,-
CASSPRPATGGEPKNIQYF,TRBJ2-4,TRBV18,-
CAWNRFSVDGYTF,TRBJ1-2,TRBV30,few
CASSLQPYYGDEQFF,TRBJ2-1,TRBV27,once
CASSLAGGETQYF,TRBJ2-5,TRBV5-4,-
CASSVRERTGANVLTF,TRBJ2-6,TRBV9,-
CASSLGSAGNTIYF,TRBJ1-3,TRBV7-8,-
CASSHQRVGSTEAFF,TRBJ1-1,TRBV14,-
CASSVGLADIDTQYF,TRBJ2-3,TRBV10-1,-
CASSRGTNQPQHF,TRBJ1-5,TRBV6-5,-
CASSSGQGRGTEKLFF,TRBJ1-4,TRBV7-8,-
CASTSSYNEQFF,TRBJ2-1,TRBV30,few
CASSLQQGIEAFF,TRBJ1-1,TRBV7-9,-
CASSPGTGEGYTF,TRBJ1-2,TRBV27,-
CASSLSGGRSTDTQYF,TRBJ2-3,TRBV7-9,-